Each of the 3 T cell receptor beta chains below was sequenced from the same sample in a study of blood T cells in healthy people across ages. Using a J-beta primer mix together with a sample-barcoded 5' primer, a second PCR was run for roughly 7 to 12 cycles. MiXCR, run by TCRdb on the 5' RACE reads, gives a single entry per CDR3 protein. The sample has 1,500,000 or so distinct CDR3 sequences, around 55% seen once. The specimen was blood. These receptors originate from a man younger than 35 in good health.

In the case of this clonotype: Given a much more abundant clone one base away, this may be a read error. In DNA form, the CDR3 reads TGTGCCAGCAGCTTAGTCCAACGAGCCTCAATACCCTACGAGCAGTACTTC. It specifies CASSLVQRASIPYEQYF. J is TRBJ2-7 and V is TRBV7-2; no definite D call. The V end was cut by 1 base, the J end by 2 bases, with 18 bases between. Germline V lookup: CDR1 SGHTA, CDR2 FQGNSA. The CDR3 extends over 17 amino acids.

The J gene is TRBJ2-3, the V gene TRBV20-1, with 10 bases lining up with TRBD2. Germline V gene data show CDR1 as DFQATT and CDR2 as SNEGSKA (reference sequence). This CDR3 spans 18 amino acids. The ends lost 5 bases at V and 0 bases at J; junction bases unmatched: 14. CDR3 sequence (DNA): TGCAGTGCTGTGCTTCCGGGACTAGCGAGTTCTAGCACAGATACGCAGTATTTT. As protein: CSAVLPGLASSSTDTQYF.

This clonotype was counted between two and nine times. V usage is TRBV20-1 and J usage is TRBJ2-5, with D tentatively TRBD2 (6 bases). CDR3 length: 15 residues. CDR1 DFQATT and CDR2 SNEGSKA come from the germline V gene (reference sequence). The ends were cut back, 3 bases at V and 5 bases at J, with 19 bases in the middle. This CDR3 is CSARERVSKGETQYF. For the CDR3, the DNA is TGCAGTGCTAGGGAGCGGGTCTCTAAAGGGGAGACCCAGTACTTC.